The T cell receptor beta chain described here comes from a study of blood T cell repertoires in COVID-19. The table came from immunoSEQ multiplex PCR; TCRdb's copy has only in-frame clones and leaves some out. This repertoire shows 60,000 to 70,000 clones, about three quarters found once; its top ten account for roughly half. This clone was found once. With V trimmed by 2 bases and J by 7 bases, 11 bases remained unmatched. Germline V gives CDR1 MNHNS, CDR2 SASEGT. The CDR3 is 15 residues long. The sample consisted of peripheral blood. This sequence joins TRBV6-1 and TRBJ2-7; 7 bases are shared with TRBD1. The sequence came from an elderly woman with acute or convalescent COVID-19. The CDR3 sequence is CASSEIQGSPSEQYF. The CDR3 DNA follows: TGTGCCAGCAGTGAAATACAGGGGTCCCCGTCAGAGCAGTACTTC.